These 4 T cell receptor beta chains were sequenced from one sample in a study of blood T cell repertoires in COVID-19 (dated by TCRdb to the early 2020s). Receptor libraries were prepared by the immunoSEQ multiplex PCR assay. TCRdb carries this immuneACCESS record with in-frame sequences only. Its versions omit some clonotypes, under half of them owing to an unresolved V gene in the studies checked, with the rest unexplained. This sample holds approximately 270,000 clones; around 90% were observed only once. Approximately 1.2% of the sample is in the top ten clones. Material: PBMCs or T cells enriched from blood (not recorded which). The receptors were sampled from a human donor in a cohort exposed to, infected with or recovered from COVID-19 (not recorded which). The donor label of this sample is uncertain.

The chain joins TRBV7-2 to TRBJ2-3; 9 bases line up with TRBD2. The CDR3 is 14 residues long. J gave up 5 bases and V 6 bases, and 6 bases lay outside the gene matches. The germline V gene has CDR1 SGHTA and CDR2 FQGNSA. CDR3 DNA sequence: TGTGCCAGCAGGATAGCGGGGGTTGTAGATACGCAGTATTTT. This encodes CASRIAGVVDTQYF.

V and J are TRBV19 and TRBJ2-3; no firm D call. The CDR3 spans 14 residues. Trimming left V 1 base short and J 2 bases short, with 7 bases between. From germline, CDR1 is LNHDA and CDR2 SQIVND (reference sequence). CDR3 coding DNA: TGTGCCAGTAGTATAGCAGGTATCACAGATACGCAGTATTTT. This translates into CASSIAGITDTQYF.

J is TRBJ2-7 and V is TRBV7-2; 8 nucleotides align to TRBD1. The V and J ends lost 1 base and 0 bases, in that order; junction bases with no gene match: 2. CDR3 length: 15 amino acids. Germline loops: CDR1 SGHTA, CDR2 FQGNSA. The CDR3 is CASSLDRGSSYEQYF. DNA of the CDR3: TGTGCCAGCAGCTTAGACAGGGGGAGCTCCTACGAGCAGTACTTC. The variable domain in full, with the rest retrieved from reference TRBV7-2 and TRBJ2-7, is GAGVSQSPSNKVTEKGKDVELRCDPISGHTALYWYRQSLGQGLEFLIYFQGNSAPDKSGLPSDRFSAERTGGSVSTLTIQRTQQEDSAVYLCASSLDRGSSYEQYFGPGTRLTVT.

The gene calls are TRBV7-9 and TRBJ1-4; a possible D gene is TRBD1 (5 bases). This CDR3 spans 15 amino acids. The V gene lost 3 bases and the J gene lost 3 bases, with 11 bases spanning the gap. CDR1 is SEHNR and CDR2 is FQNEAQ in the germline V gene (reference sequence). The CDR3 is CASSFGGPANEKLFF. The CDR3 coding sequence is TGTGCCAGCAGCTTCGGGGGACCGGCTAATGAAAAACTGTTTTTT. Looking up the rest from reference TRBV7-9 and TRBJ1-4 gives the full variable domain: DTGVSQNPRHKITKRGQNVTFRCDPISEHNRLYWYRQTLGQGPEFLTYFQNEAQLEKSRLLSDRFSAERPKGSFSTLEIQRTEQGDSAMYLCASSFGGPANEKLFFGSGTQLSVL.